This T cell receptor (beta chain) appears in the sequencing data of a study of control samples from healthy donors and cancer patients. The germline V gene encodes CDR1 MDHEN and CDR2 SYDVKM. The CDR3 has 17 amino acids. V gave up 2 bases and J gave up 2 bases, with 16 bases separating them. Measured with immunoSEQ multiplex PCR; TCRdb has only the in-frame clones, and not every one. This sample has approximately 150,000 clones, with around nine tenths found just once. This clone was counted a single time. The chain couples TRBV28 to TRBJ1-5; D is ambiguous. Source material: PBMCs. The TCR comes from a man aged 50 or older with head and neck cancer. The CDR3 region is CASSLLYSGFGNQPQHF. The CDR3 DNA reads TGTGCCAGCAGTTTACTTTATTCTGGTTTCGGCAATCAGCCCCAGCATTTT.